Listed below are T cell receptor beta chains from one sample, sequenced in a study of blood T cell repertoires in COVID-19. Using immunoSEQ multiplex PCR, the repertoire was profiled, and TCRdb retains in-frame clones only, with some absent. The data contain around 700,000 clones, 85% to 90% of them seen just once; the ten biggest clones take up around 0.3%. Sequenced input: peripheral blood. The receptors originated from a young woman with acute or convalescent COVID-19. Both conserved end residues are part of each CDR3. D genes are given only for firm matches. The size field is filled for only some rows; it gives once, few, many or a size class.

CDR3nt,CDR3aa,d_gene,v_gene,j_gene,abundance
TGTGCCAGCAGCTTATCGGCCACAGCCTACGAGCAGTACTTC,CASSLSATAYEQYF,-,TRBV11-2,TRBJ2-7,once
TGTGCCAGTAGTACCACCTTAGTGACTTCGCGGGGGGCCACAGATACGCAGTATTTT,CASSTTLVTSRGATDTQYF,TRBD2,TRBV19,TRBJ2-3,-
TGTGCCAGCAGCTTAGGCAGGGGAAAGCCCCAGCATTTT,CASSLGRGKPQHF,-,TRBV7-2,TRBJ1-5,-
TGCGCCAGCAGCACCGGGACAGGGAAGGTGGTGTGGGATACGCAGTATTTT,CASSTGTGKVVWDTQYF,TRBD1,TRBV5-1,TRBJ2-3,-
TGTGCCTGGAGTGACCTACGGAATGAGCAGTTCTTC,CAWSDLRNEQFF,-,TRBV30,TRBJ2-1,-
TGTGCCAGCAGCTCGACCCGACAGGGGTTAGGCTATGGCTACACCTTC,CASSSTRQGLGYGYTF,TRBD1,TRBV7-9,TRBJ1-2,-
TGTGCCAGCAGTTACTGGCCAGGGGCGTATGGCTACACCTTC,CASSYWPGAYGYTF,-,TRBV6-5,TRBJ1-2,-
TGTGCCAGCAGGATCGGACGGGGAAACTATGGCTACACCTTC,CASRIGRGNYGYTF,-,TRBV6-5,TRBJ1-2,-
TGTGCCAGCAGCTTGAAAGGGACAGCGGCTTTTGAGCAGTACTTC,CASSLKGTAAFEQYF,TRBD1,TRBV5-5,TRBJ2-7,-
TGTGCCAGCAGTTATTTTCCAGAAGCTGAAGCTTTCTTT,CASSYFPEAEAFF,-,TRBV6-6,TRBJ1-1,-
TGTGCCAGTAGTCCTCCGGGCAGGGGGCGCGGCTACACCTTC,CASSPPGRGRGYTF,TRBD1,TRBV19,TRBJ1-2,-
TGTGCCAGCAGCTTAGAAGTAGGGGGCCTCTATGGCTACACCTTC,CASSLEVGGLYGYTF,TRBD1,TRBV7-6,TRBJ1-2,once
TGTGCCAGTAGTATTGGGACAGCCTCCTACAATGAGCAGTTCTTC,CASSIGTASYNEQFF,TRBD1,TRBV19,TRBJ2-1,-
TGTGCCAGCAGCTTAGCGGGGACAGGGGCCTATGGCTACACCTTC,CASSLAGTGAYGYTF,TRBD1,TRBV7-2,TRBJ1-2,-
TGTGCCAGCAGCTATGGACAGTATGGCTACACCTTC,CASSYGQYGYTF,-,TRBV5-5,TRBJ1-2,-
TGCGCCAGCAGCTTGGGCGGCACAGATACGCAGTATTTT,CASSLGGTDTQYF,-,TRBV5-1,TRBJ2-3,-
TGTGCCAGCAGCAGGGGGATATGGACTGAAGCTTTCTTT,CASSRGIWTEAFF,TRBD1,TRBV2,TRBJ1-1,-
TGTGCCATACCCGACAGTACCCTGCCCAATGAGCAGTTCTTC,CAIPDSTLPNEQFF,-,TRBV28,TRBJ2-1,-
TGCGCCAGCAGCCAAGAAGGCCGAGGGGGAAACACCATATATTTT,CASSQEGRGGNTIYF,-,TRBV4-1,TRBJ1-3,-
TGTGCCAGCCACCCCGGACAGTATTTCTATGGCTACACCTTC,CASHPGQYFYGYTF,-,TRBV19,TRBJ1-2,-
TGTGCCAGCAGCATCAAAACAGATACGCAGTATTTT,CASSIKTDTQYF,-,TRBV3-1/TRBV3-2,TRBJ2-3,-
TGTGCCAGCAGCTTACCGACGGGGGGGCCCACGGATACGCAGTATTTT,CASSLPTGGPTDTQYF,TRBD2,TRBV5-5,TRBJ2-3,-
TGTGCCAGCTCACGGGAACAGGGACCCAATCAGCCCCAGCATTTT,CASSREQGPNQPQHF,-,TRBV18,TRBJ1-5,-
TGTGCCAGCAGCTTGCCCCGGGGGGGGCGGTTCACAGAGACCCAGTACTTC,CASSLPRGGRFTETQYF,TRBD2,TRBV5-4,TRBJ2-5,-
TGTGCCAGCAGCCCCCTGTCAGGCTTCTCTGGAAACACCATATATTTT,CASSPLSGFSGNTIYF,-,TRBV3-1/TRBV3-2,TRBJ1-3,-
TGTGCCAGCAGTGAATATATCTCTACGGGATTCCGAGGCTACACCTTC,CASSEYISTGFRGYTF,-,TRBV25-1,TRBJ1-2,-
TGCGCCAGCAGCTTCGACAGGGCGAAAGATACGCAGTATTTT,CASSFDRAKDTQYF,TRBD1,TRBV5-1,TRBJ2-3,-
TGCGCCAGCACCCCGGGAACAATCACTAACTATGGCTACACCTTC,CASTPGTITNYGYTF,-,TRBV10-1,TRBJ1-2,-
TGTGCCAGCAGCTTAATAGCGGGGAACACCGGGGAGCTGTTTTTT,CASSLIAGNTGELFF,TRBD2,TRBV7-9,TRBJ2-2,-
TGTGCCAGCACCCTCTCTGGGCTCCTCTACGAGCAGTACTTC,CASTLSGLLYEQYF,-,TRBV11-2,TRBJ2-7,-
TGTGCCAGCAGTGAACCTGAGGCAGAGCCTTCCTACGAGCAGTACTTC,CASSEPEAEPSYEQYF,-,TRBV6-1,TRBJ2-7,-
TGTGCCAGCAGTTACTCGACAGGCGTCAATGAGCAGTTCTTC,CASSYSTGVNEQFF,-,TRBV6-5,TRBJ2-1,-
TGTGCCAGCTCGAGTACAGGGAGGGCCGAGCAGTACTTC,CASSSTGRAEQYF,-,TRBV18,TRBJ2-7,-